The next 19 T cell receptor beta chains were all read from a single sample in a study of shared clonotypes between healthy human individuals. TCRdb's copy holds only in-frame clones and misses some; the assay was immunoSEQ multiplex PCR. The sample gives 640,000 or so clones, about two thirds of which show up once; around 2% is in the top ten. Source material: memory CD4+ T cells sorted from blood. Subset noted: CD45RA-negative fraction. The source of these receptors is a woman under 40 in good health.

This clone was seen a single time. The V and J genes are TRBV7-6 and TRBJ2-5; D uncertain. The CDR3 runs to 15 residues. V was pared by 1 base and J by 2 bases, with 11 bases between. The germline V gene encodes CDR1 SGHVS and CDR2 FNYEAQ. DNA of the CDR3: TGTGCCAGCAGCTTAGGGGCGACTTATCAAGAGACCCAGTACTTC. Its protein product is CASSLGATYQETQYF.

The V gene is TRBV7-8, the J gene TRBJ1-5; D perhaps matches TRBD1 (6 bases). Germline V CDR1 and CDR2: SGHVS, FQNEAQ. The length of the CDR3 is 15 residues. V dropped 4 bases and J dropped 2 bases, with 12 bases sitting between them. In DNA form, the CDR3 reads TGTGCCAGCAGCTCCGGGGGCAGGGGCAATCAGCCCCAGCATTTT. Amino acids: CASSSGGRGNQPQHF. The complete variable domain, with remaining parts taken from reference TRBV7-8 and TRBJ1-5, reads GAGVSQSPRYKVAKRGQDVALRCDPISGHVSLFWYQQALGQGPEFLTYFQNEAQLDKSGLPSDRFFAERPEGSVSTLKIQRTQQEDSAVYLCASSSGGRGNQPQHFGDGTRLSIL.

This CDR3 reads CASIEGSGANVLTF. The DNA for the CDR3 is TGTGCCAGCATAGAAGGCTCTGGGGCCAACGTCCTGACTTTC. This chain uses TRBV2 with TRBJ2-6; D call uncertain. This CDR3 has 14 residues. V was shortened by 7 bases and J by 0 bases, with 7 bases between the two germline ends. Germline CDR1 and CDR2: SNHLY and FYNNEI.

The rearrangement links TRBV18 to TRBJ2-6; D ambiguous. The CDR3 length is 14 residues. V lost 2 bases and J 1 base, leaving 3 bases between the germline ends. In germline, CDR1 is KGHSH, CDR2 LQKENI. CDR3 in amino acids: CASSPGSGANVLTF. In nucleotides, the CDR3 is TGTGCCAGCTCACCAGGGTCTGGGGCCAACGTCCTGACTTTC.

CDR3 coding DNA: TGCGCCAGCAGCTTGGTAGCGGAATTCACAGATACGCAGTATTTT. This sequence encodes CASSLVAEFTDTQYF. The chain uses TRBV5-1 and TRBJ2-3, with D possibly being TRBD2 (6 bases). Germline-derived CDR1 and CDR2 are SGHRS and YFSETQ. Trimming took 0 bases from V and 2 from J, leaving 10 bases between them. CDR3 size: 15 residues.

In its sample, this clone was seen a few times. CDR3 protein: CASRYTLGTPFYEQYF. In DNA, the CDR3 is TGCGCCAGCAGATATACACTAGGGACACCTTTCTACGAGCAGTACTTC. The V gene is TRBV5-1, the J gene TRBJ2-7; possibly TRBD1 for D (6 bases). Germline lookup yields CDR1 SGHRS and CDR2 YFSETQ. CDR3 length: 16 amino acids. V was cut by 5 bases and J by 3 bases, with 21 bases left in between.

This clone was detected ten times or more. V is TRBV28 and J is TRBJ2-3, with 12 bases that match TRBD2. The CDR3 is 17 residues long. V shed 1 base and J 0 bases; nucleotides not matched to a gene: 2. Germline V gene sequence: CDR1 MDHEN, CDR2 SYDVKM. CDR3 protein: CASSLLGTSGSTDTQYF. The CDR3 bases are TGTGCCAGCAGTTTATTGGGGACTAGCGGGAGCACAGATACGCAGTATTTT.

The chain is built from TRBV30 and TRBJ2-7, with D possibly TRBD2 on 6 matching bases. Germline V lookup: CDR1 GTSNPN, CDR2 SVGIG (reference sequence). The CDR3 has 16 amino acids. Trimming shortened V by 2 bases and J by 2 bases, and 19 bases separated the two germline ends. DNA for the CDR3: TGTGCCTGGAGTACGGGGGACGGACATAGGGCCTACGAGCAGTACTTC. It is translated as CAWSTGDGHRAYEQYF. Based on the CDR3 plus reference TRBV30 and TRBJ2-7, the full variable domain is SQTIHQWPATLVQPVGSPLSLECTVEGTSNPNLYWYRQAAGRGLQLLFYSVGIGQISSEVPQNLSASRPQDRQFILSSKKLLLSDSGFYLCAWSTGDGHRAYEQYFGPGTRLTVT.

J is TRBJ2-1 and V is TRBV7-2; 8 bases fit TRBD2. This CDR3 is built from 13 residues. With 5 bases clipped from V and 6 bases from J, the junction kept 3 bases outside the gene matches. Germline CDR1 is SGHTA and CDR2 is FQGNSA. CDR3 loop: CASSQGLVNEQFF. In nucleotides, the CDR3 is TGTGCCAGCAGCCAGGGACTAGTCAATGAGCAGTTCTTC.

The chain couples TRBV5-4 to TRBJ1-2, with a weak D call TRBD1 (5 bases). CDR1 SGHNT and CDR2 YYREEE come from the germline V gene (reference sequence). V was shortened by 2 bases and J by 4 bases, with 9 bases between the two germline ends. The CDR3 sequence is 13 residues long. The CDR3 coding sequence is TGTGCCAGCAGCTTCGGACAAGTCTATGGCTACACCTTC. As protein: CASSFGQVYGYTF.

V usage is TRBV4-2 and J usage is TRBJ1-4, with TRBD1 matching over 8 bases. From germline, CDR1 is LGHNA and CDR2 YNFKEQ. J lost 8 bases, V lost 1 base, and 6 bases had no gene match. The CDR3 extends over 15 amino acids. The chain's CDR3 is CASSQGETGEEKLFF. The CDR3 DNA sequence: TGTGCCAGCAGCCAAGGCGAGACAGGGGAAGAAAAACTGTTTTTT.

V gene TRBV18 combines with J gene TRBJ2-2; D is unclear. V was clipped by 9 bases and J by 3 bases, with 11 bases between them. CDR1 and CDR2 from the germline V gene are KGHSH and LQKENI. This CDR3 has 13 residues. This CDR3 reads CASSNSDTGELFF. The CDR3 DNA sequence: TGTGCCAGTTCCAATTCTGACACCGGGGAGCTGTTTTTT.

Note on this clone: The same CDR3 can be traced to other DNA sequences in this sample. The chain employs TRBV5-4 and TRBJ2-3; D might be TRBD1 or TRBD2, each matching 5 bases. This CDR3 has 13 amino acids. V lost 4 bases and J lost 1, with 7 bases in between. Germline loops: CDR1 SGHNT, CDR2 YYREEE (reference sequence). The CDR3, as DNA: TGTGCCAGCAGCCCGGGACGCACAGATACGCAGTATTTT. Amino acid sequence: CASSPGRTDTQYF.

This chain links TRBV11-2 with TRBJ2-5; 15 bases line up with TRBD2. V was clipped by 1 base and J by 5 bases; unmatched bases: 11. The germline CDR1 and CDR2 sequences are SGHAT and FQNNGV. The CDR3 covers 19 residues. CDR3 DNA: TGTGCCAGCAGCTTAGTCGGACTAGCGGGAGGGGACACCAGGGAGACCCAGTACTTC. Its protein product is CASSLVGLAGGDTRETQYF.

V usage is TRBV6-5 and J usage is TRBJ1-1; TRBD1 is a possible D gene (5 bases). The CDR3 loop spans 15 amino acids. V was pared by 7 bases and J by 1 base, with 16 bases between. From germline, CDR1 is MNHEY and CDR2 SVGAGI. Here the CDR3 reads CASTPPGGTNTEAFF. The DNA for the CDR3 is TGTGCCAGCACCCCGCCCGGAGGGACGAACACTGAAGCTTTCTTT.

This clone was seen a few times. This chain connects TRBV29-1 to TRBJ1-2; 7 bases map to TRBD1. The length of the CDR3 is 11 residues. The germline gives CDR1 SQVTM, CDR2 ANQGSEA. The V segment lost 7 bases and the J segment 8 bases; nucleotides outside the gene matches: 7. The CDR3 DNA reads as TGCAGCGGCGGGGACAGCCGGGGCTACACCTTC. It translates to CSGGDSRGYTF.

This clone appeared a single time. This chain links TRBV28 with TRBJ2-1; 14 bases line up with TRBD2. The CDR3 is 17 amino acids. Germline-derived CDR1 and CDR2 are MDHEN and SYDVKM. V shed 6 bases, J shed 7 bases, and the junction held 11 bases outside the gene matches. The CDR3 sequence is CASRGGGLAGDLNEQFF. The CDR3 nucleotides are TGTGCCAGCAGGGGCGGGGGACTAGCGGGAGATTTGAATGAGCAGTTCTTC.

This clone was observed a single time. CDR3 nucleotide sequence: TGTGCCAGCAACACCCGGACTAGCGGAAGATACGAGCAGTACTTC. Its protein product is CASNTRTSGRYEQYF. The V gene is TRBV6-5, the J gene TRBJ2-7; TRBD2 aligns across 10 bases. The trim removed 7 bases at V and 4 bases at J, leaving 10 bases unmatched. The CDR3 sequence is 15 residues long. Germline lookup yields CDR1 MNHEY and CDR2 SVGAGI.

The chain has TRBV28 and TRBJ1-2, with D hard to call. Germline lookup yields CDR1 MDHEN and CDR2 SYDVKM. The V end was cut by 1 base, the J end by 14 bases, with 14 bases between. The CDR3 is 12 amino acids. CDR3 in amino acids: CASSLFGQERTF. In DNA, the CDR3 is TGTGCCAGCAGTTTATTTGGGCAGGAGCGAACCTTC.